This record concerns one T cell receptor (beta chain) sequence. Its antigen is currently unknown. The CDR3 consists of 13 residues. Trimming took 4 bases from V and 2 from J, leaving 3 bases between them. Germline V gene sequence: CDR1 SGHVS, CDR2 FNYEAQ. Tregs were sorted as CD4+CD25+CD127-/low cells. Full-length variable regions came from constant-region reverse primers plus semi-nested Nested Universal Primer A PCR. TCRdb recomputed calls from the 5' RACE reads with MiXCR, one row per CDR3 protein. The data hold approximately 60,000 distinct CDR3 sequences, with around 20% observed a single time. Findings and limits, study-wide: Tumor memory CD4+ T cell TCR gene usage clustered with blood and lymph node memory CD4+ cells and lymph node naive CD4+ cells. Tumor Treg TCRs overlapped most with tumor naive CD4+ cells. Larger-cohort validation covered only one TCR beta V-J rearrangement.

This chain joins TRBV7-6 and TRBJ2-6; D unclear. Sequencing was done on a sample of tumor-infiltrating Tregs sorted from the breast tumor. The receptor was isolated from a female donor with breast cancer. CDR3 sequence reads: CASSSAGANVLTF. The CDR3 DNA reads TGTGCCAGCAGCTCAGCTGGGGCCAACGTCCTGACTTTC. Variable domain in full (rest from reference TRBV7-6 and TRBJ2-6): GAGVSQSPRYKVTKRGQDVALRCDPISGHVSLYWYRQALGQGPEFLTYFNYEAQQDKSGLPNDRFSAERPEGSISTLTIQRTEQRDSAMYRCASSSAGANVLTFGAGSRLTVL.